This T cell receptor beta chain was captured in a study of regulatory T cells in long-lasting Graves disease. Arm-PCR of CDR3 regions and iRepertoire HTBI primers were used to build TCR beta libraries. In the authors' methods: Samples jointly harbored about 62 TRBV and over 11 TRBJ segments. MiXCR, run by TCRdb on the multiplex PCR reads, gives a single entry per CDR3 protein. For this entry, the V and J calls and clone size follow TCRdb and not the study's own pipeline. The sample consists of about 520,000 distinct CDR3 sequences, around 12% of them appearing once. The table lists this clonotype with a few counts. Regarding time point: newly diagnosed GD, antithyroid drugs for less than 3 months. RNA isolated from PBMCs was used to make the TCR library. The germline V and J ends were trimmed by 1 base and 6 bases, with 23 bases remaining between them. Germline V gives CDR1 SGHRS, CDR2 YFSETQ. The CDR3 extends over 18 amino acids.

The data also belong to a second study, concerning T cells in Graves' hyperthyroidism and ophthalmopathy.

V usage is TRBV5-1 and J usage is TRBJ2-1, with D perhaps TRBD1 or TRBD2 (7 bases each). This TCR was sampled from a woman younger than 45 with Graves disease. The sample consisted of peripheral blood mononuclear cells (PBMCs), taken at new diagnosis, from a patient treated with antithyroid drugs. The CDR3 sequence: CASSLWFLGGGDSNEQFF. The CDR3, as DNA: TGCGCCAGCAGCTTGTGGTTTTTGGGAGGGGGCGACTCCAATGAGCAGTTCTTC.